This T cell receptor beta chain derives from a study of CD8+ T cells in alopecia areata. The study's findings and limits: For lesional scalp, especially alopecia totalis/universalis, clonality was higher than in normal scalp. Mouse data revealed clearer TCR sharing than patient data did, a gap possibly tied to HLA.

The CDR3 totals 13 residues. V was shortened by 9 bases and J by 1 base, with 12 bases between the two germline ends. In germline, CDR1 is SNHLY, CDR2 FYNNEI. It was cDNA, reverse transcribed from extracted RNA, that served as the sequencing template. The method was immunoSEQ multiplex PCR; TCRdb's version includes in-frame clones alone and lacks a portion of them. The sample consists of 100,000 to 130,000 clones, 55% to 70% of them appearing once. About this clone itself: Its antigen is unidentified.

Peripheral blood, together with lesional scalp punch biopsies, was collected from alopecia areata patients. Sorted out of PBMCs were CD4+ T cells and CD8+ T cells. Sequencing was performed on NKG2D-low CD8+ T cells sorted from blood. This receptor was taken from a human donor with alopecia areata. The V and J genes are TRBV2 and TRBJ1-1, with a tentative D call TRBD1 (6 bases). The CDR3 loop reads CARTGHPNTEAFF. In DNA, the CDR3 is TGTGCCAGAACGGGACACCCGAACACTGAAGCTTTCTTT.